This T cell receptor (beta chain) was captured in a study of cytomegalovirus exposure and HLA in healthy donors. Regarding the study as a whole: Across donors, presence/absence analyses took sequencing depth to be roughly uniform. About 87% or about 30% of the time was how often most TCR beta V segments were productive, according to an earlier analysis.

The study sampled nominally healthy donors, though unrecorded immune exposures were likely. In regard to this clone: Its target is not known.

13 Jbeta primers and 60 Vbeta primers were used for the PCR. This table comes from immunoSEQ multiplex PCR, and its TCRdb copy is limited to in-frame clones, with some not included. The sample has tens of thousands of clones, approximately 72% seen once; the top ten hold 3% to 3.5%. The sequencing sample was made of PBMCs. The receptor was derived from a woman in her thirties or forties in good health and CMV-seronegative.

CDR3: CASSLEGQMNTEAFF. The CDR3 nucleotides read TGTGCCAGCAGCTTAGAGGGGCAGATGAACACTGAAGCTTTCTTT. The chain joins TRBV7-8 to TRBJ1-1; D is possibly TRBD1 (5 bases). The V and J ends lost 1 base and 0 bases respectively, with 9 bases between them. From germline, CDR1 is SGHVS and CDR2 FQNEAQ. This CDR3 contains 15 residues.